This TCR beta chain was identified in a study of cytotoxic CD8 clonotypes in ibrutinib-treated CLL. Study-wide context: Outcomes included 25 or so partial and 2 complete responses; after median 68 months, roughly 14 stayed remitted and roughly 12 progressed. Collecting the response samples happened after a median 12 months of treatment, with a range of 6 to 36.

Comments on this clone: Its antigen remains unidentified.

Germline lookup yields CDR1 SGHRS and CDR2 YFSETQ. V was pared by 0 bases and J by 2 bases, with 3 bases of the junction left unmatched. The CDR3 covers 17 residues. Clones were read by immunoSEQ multiplex PCR, and TCRdb kept only the in-frame ones, dropping some. Among around 310,000 clones listed, roughly 85% were seen once. Study-level points and caveats: The clonality went up when patients responded to ibrutinib and dropped back toward baseline at progression. Clonality was higher at baseline than in age-matched healthy donors and tracked circulating CD8+ T-cell counts.

The chain recombines TRBV5-1 with TRBJ2-1; TRBD2 agrees at 12 bases. The input for sequencing was PBMCs, taken before ibrutinib treatment. The sequence was collected from a human donor with chronic lymphocytic leukemia. This CDR3 is CASSLELAGGPYNEQFF. In nucleotides, the CDR3 is TGCGCCAGCAGCTTGGAGCTAGCGGGAGGGCCCTACAATGAGCAGTTCTTC.